One sample yielded the 20 T cell receptor beta chains listed below, sequenced in a study of shared T cell receptors in the human thymus. The protocol was immunoSEQ multiplex PCR, while the TCRdb copy is restricted to in-frame clones and leaves out a portion. The table has hundreds of thousands of clones, more than 75% seen once; the top ten hold about 0.01%. These records were also assigned to another study, of human thymus T cells.

Sequenced: thymocytes. The receptors derive from a boy under two years old with a congenital heart defect.

This sequence joins TRBV6-1 and TRBJ1-1; 7 bases align to TRBD1. Germline loops: CDR1 MNHNS, CDR2 SASEGT. CDR3 length equals 14 residues. The V and J ends lost 5 bases and 4 bases, in that order; junction bases with no gene match: 7. The CDR3 bases are TGTGCCAGCAGTAAGGACAGGTGGGCCACTGAAGCTTTCTTT. Its translation: CASSKDRWATEAFF.

The chain has TRBV7-9 and TRBJ2-5, with 7 bases identical to TRBD2. CDR1 and CDR2 (germline): SEHNR, FQNEAQ (reference sequence). This CDR3 spans 15 amino acids. Trimming at V came to 5 bases and at J to 5 bases, leaving 11 bases not matched to a gene. This chain's CDR3 is CASSPYTSGKETQYF. Here the CDR3 DNA reads TGTGCCAGCAGCCCATACACGAGCGGGAAGGAGACCCAGTACTTC. The entire variable domain, with the rest obtained from reference TRBV7-9 and TRBJ2-5, is as follows: DTGVSQNPRHKITKRGQNVTFRCDPISEHNRLYWYRQTLGQGPEFLTYFQNEAQLEKSRLLSDRFSAERPKGSFSTLEIQRTEQGDSAMYLCASSPYTSGKETQYFGPGTRLLVL.

The gene calls are TRBV6-5 and TRBJ2-5, with D unclear. The CDR3 totals 14 residues. Germline V gene lookup returns CDR1 MNHEY and CDR2 SVGAGI. Trimming stripped 6 bases from V and 5 bases from J, with 16 bases between. In DNA form, the CDR3 reads TGTGCCAGCAGGCCTCCGGGTCCCTGGGAGACCCAGTACTTC. It is translated as CASRPPGPWETQYF.

The genes are TRBV11-2 and TRBJ2-3; perhaps TRBD2 as D (6 bases). The ends were cut back, 5 bases at V and 3 bases at J, with 18 bases in the middle. The germline gives CDR1 SGHAT, CDR2 FQNNGV. This CDR3 is 16 amino acids long. For the CDR3, the DNA is TGTGCCAGCAGCCCCATTAGGGAGGAGGGTACAGATACGCAGTATTTT. It translates to CASSPIREEGTDTQYF.

The chain has TRBV27 and TRBJ1-2; 8 bases match TRBD1. The CDR3 covers 19 residues. In germline, CDR1 is MNHEY, CDR2 SMNVEV (reference sequence). V lost 5 bases to trimming and J lost 5 bases; unmatched junction nucleotides: 22. The CDR3 is CASSLFSPRQGPLPYGYTF. The CDR3 bases are TGTGCCAGCAGTCTCTTTTCTCCCAGACAGGGGCCCCTTCCTTATGGCTACACCTTC.

The chain carries TRBV2 and TRBJ1-1, with D tentatively TRBD1 (6 bases). The CDR3 spans 13 residues. V gave up 10 bases and J gave up 6 bases, with 18 bases separating them. Germline values: CDR1 SNHLY, CDR2 FYNNEI. The CDR3 spells CATGQLVRPEAFF. In DNA, the CDR3 is TGTGCCACCGGACAGTTGGTAAGGCCTGAAGCTTTCTTT.

The chain links TRBV14 to TRBJ2-5; 7 nucleotides line up with TRBD1. Germline trimming cut 4 bases from V and 9 bases from J; bases unmatched to any gene: 8. Germline V lookup: CDR1 SGHDN, CDR2 FVKESK. The CDR3 spans 13 residues. The CDR3, as DNA: TGTGCCAGCAGCCCACAGGGGCAAGGGGCCCAGTACTTC. Residues: CASSPQGQGAQYF.

This clone was found a few times. This sequence joins TRBV5-6 and TRBJ2-1; the match to TRBD2 covers 14 bases. The V gene's germline CDR1 is SGHDT and CDR2 YYEEEE. The CDR3 covers 18 residues. Unmatched junction bases numbered 9, after V lost 2 bases and J lost 5 bases. The CDR3 DNA reads TGTGCCAGCAGCTTCCTTCCCGGACTAGCGGGAGGCAACAATGAGCAGTTCTTC. It is translated as CASSFLPGLAGGNNEQFF.

The J gene is TRBJ2-1, the V gene TRBV7-4; maybe TRBD1 (6 bases). CDR1 and CDR2 (germline): SGHVT, SQSDAQ. This CDR3 region has 12 residues. Trimming removed 6 bases at V and 7 bases at J, with 10 bases between. DNA for the CDR3: TGTGCCAGCAGGGAAACAGGGAATGAGCAGTTCTTC. This encodes CASRETGNEQFF.

This sequence joins TRBV14 and TRBJ2-7, with a weak D call TRBD2 (5 bases). The CDR3 covers 19 residues. Trimming cost V 4 bases and J 6 bases, with 31 bases left between them. CDR1 and CDR2 (germline): SGHDN, FVKESK. The CDR3 reads CASSPNREKAPGPPPEQYF. CDR3 nucleotides: TGTGCCAGCAGCCCCAATCGGGAAAAGGCACCTGGCCCTCCCCCCGAGCAGTACTTC.

The rearrangement links TRBV4-2 to TRBJ1-2; D remains ambiguous. Between the trimmed V and J ends, which lost 7 bases and 0 bases, there was a span of 9 bases. CDR3 length: 13 residues. Germline V gene lookup returns CDR1 LGHNA and CDR2 YNFKEQ. Here the CDR3 DNA reads TGTGCCAGCAAGGTCAGCGCTAACTATGGCTACACCTTC. Its protein is CASKVSANYGYTF.

The chain links TRBV21-1 to TRBJ2-7; the DNA was not compared with TRBD1, the D call given in the table. TRBV21-1 is tagged as a pseudogene. This CDR3 is 19 amino acids long. The CDR3 DNA follows: TGTGCCAGCAGCAGTTCGGTTACCCAAAGGGGGTTCGGCCGAAACGAGCAGTACTTC. It is translated as CASSSSVTQRGFGRNEQYF.

This chain connects TRBV4-2 to TRBJ1-2; D is possibly TRBD1 (6 bases). Between the trimmed V and J ends, which lost 7 bases and 4 bases, there was a span of 28 bases. This CDR3 is built from 18 residues. The germline V gene has CDR1 LGHNA and CDR2 YNFKEQ. The CDR3 DNA sequence: TGTGCCAGCAAGCCAAAAGGGACACGGGGGGCGAGACCCTATGGCTACACCTTC. Encoded protein: CASKPKGTRGARPYGYTF.

Here the CDR3 reads CASSPERDSYEQYF. The CDR3 DNA sequence: TGTGCCAGCAGTCCCGAGAGGGACTCCTACGAGCAGTACTTC. The chain recombines TRBV28 with TRBJ2-7, with D maybe TRBD2 (5 bases). V shed 5 bases and J shed 0 bases, with 11 bases lying between them. The germline gives CDR1 MDHEN, CDR2 SYDVKM. CDR3 length equals 14 residues.

This clone was observed a single time. The CDR3 DNA reads as TGTGCCAGCAGCCCAGTGGGAGGGGCAGATACGCAGTATTTT. This sequence encodes CASSPVGGADTQYF. V usage is TRBV9 and J usage is TRBJ2-3, with 7 bases fitting TRBD2. The J segment lost 4 bases and the V segment lost 4 bases, leaving 6 bases of the junction unmatched. The CDR3 covers 14 residues. Germline V lookup: CDR1 SGDLS, CDR2 YYNGEE.

The rearrangement links TRBV27 to TRBJ1-1, with D possibly matching TRBD1 (6 bases). The CDR3 sequence is 16 residues long. Trimming took off 4 bases at V and 5 bases at J, with 20 bases between the two ends. The V gene's germline CDR1 is MNHEY and CDR2 SMNVEV (reference sequence). CDR3 amino acids: CASSSSMDSKATEAFF. The CDR3 DNA reads TGTGCCAGCAGTTCCAGCATGGACAGCAAAGCGACTGAAGCTTTCTTT.

The chain couples TRBV28 to TRBJ2-5; weak D call: TRBD1 (6 bases). Trimming removed 5 bases from V and 5 bases from J, with 15 bases in between. Per germline, CDR1 MDHEN and CDR2 SYDVKM. The CDR3 totals 14 residues. The DNA of the CDR3 is TGTGCCAGCAGTCTAAACAGGGAATGGGAGACCCAGTACTTC. Protein product: CASSLNREWETQYF.

V gene TRBV4-2 combines with J gene TRBJ2-1; D not certain. V lost 0 bases and J 7 bases, leaving 7 bases between the germline ends. Germline-derived CDR1 and CDR2 are LGHNA and YNFKEQ. The CDR3 loop spans 13 amino acids. CDR3 in DNA: TGTGCCAGCAGCCAAGACGGCAGGAATGAGCAGTTCTTC. Its protein is CASSQDGRNEQFF.

The CDR3 loop reads CASSLWGASYEQYF. As DNA, the CDR3 is TGTGCCAGCAGTTTATGGGGGGCCTCCTACGAGCAGTACTTC. V gene TRBV28 combines with J gene TRBJ2-5; TRBD1 is a possible D gene (6 bases). The assigned J gene may be wrong: the sequence end matches TRBJ2-7 better. There are 14 residues in the CDR3. Germline CDR1 and CDR2: MDHEN and SYDVKM.

The rearrangement uses TRBV4-1 and TRBJ2-7; 9 nucleotides match TRBD2. Germline lookup yields CDR1 MGHRA and CDR2 YSYEKL. V shed 2 bases and J 2 bases; nucleotides not matched to a gene: 10. The length of the CDR3 is 17 residues. The CDR3 reads CASSQPLTSGGTYEQYF. In DNA, the CDR3 is TGCGCCAGCAGCCAACCTCTGACTAGCGGAGGAACCTACGAGCAGTACTTC.